The present entry profiles one T cell receptor (beta chain) with its context. These data are taken from a study of cytomegalovirus exposure and HLA in healthy donors. The CDR3 length is 14 residues. CDR1 is SNHLY, CDR2 FYNNEI, per germline. J gave up 2 bases and V 6 bases, and 6 bases lay outside the gene matches. The PCR was carried out with 60 Vbeta primers and 13 Jbeta primers. Generated by immunoSEQ multiplex PCR, the TCRdb table keeps only in-frame clones and is missing some. The repertoire holds more than 150,000 clones, with approximately 84% as singletons. This chain connects TRBV2 to TRBJ1-2; 7 bases are shared with TRBD1. This TCR derives from a girl less than two years old in good health and CMV-seronegative. Sample: PBMCs. The CDR3 nucleotides read TGTGCCAGCAGAACCTTACAGGGGAACTATGGCTACACCTTC. Protein: CASRTLQGNYGYTF.